This T cell receptor beta chain was obtained from a study of radiotherapy plus CTLA-4 blockade in lung cancer. Overall study context: An objective response was seen in around a sixth of patients, and disease control in less than 40%.

The CDR3 has 13 residues. The germline V gene has CDR1 SGHDT and CDR2 YYEEEE. The V end was cut by 0 bases, the J end by 3 bases, with 7 bases between. General study findings and limits: Early shifts in blood T cell clones, with interferon-beta, reportedly predicted response best. Radiotherapy with ipilimumab was followed by blood expansion of tumor-derived clones.

This clone was picked up one time. Its specificity is not known. Lung cancer patients with chemo-refractory metastatic non-small-cell disease were given focal radiation plus CTLA-4 blockade with ipilimumab. Clones were sequenced by immunoSEQ multiplex PCR, and TCRdb holds only the in-frame ones, with some missing. The sample carries some 35,000 clones, approximately 85% recorded once. This material consisted of peripheral blood, taken from a patient treated with radiotherapy plus ipilimumab. The source is a human donor with non-small cell lung cancer who had stable disease on radiotherapy plus ipilimumab. The rearrangement uses TRBV5-6 and TRBJ2-7; D might be TRBD2 (6 bases). The CDR3 here is CASSLGGVYEQYF. DNA of the CDR3: TGTGCCAGCAGCTTGGGGGGGGTCTACGAGCAGTACTTC.